This entry concerns a single T cell receptor beta chain. The CDR3 loop spans 14 amino acids. J gave up 2 bases and V 5 bases, and 6 bases lay outside the gene matches. Germline CDR1 is MNHEY and CDR2 is SVGAGI. The data are from a study of cytomegalovirus exposure and HLA in healthy donors. With 60 Vbeta and 13 Jbeta primers, the PCR was carried out. The assay was immunoSEQ multiplex PCR, and TCRdb's table has in-frame clones only and misses some. The sample records about 170,000 clones, over 75% being singletons. The sequenced material came from PBMCs. The source is a male donor in good health and CMV-seronegative. This rearrangement joins TRBV6-5 to TRBJ2-7; 7 nucleotides line up with TRBD1. The CDR3 bases are TGTGCCAGCAGTGAAAGGACAGGCCCCTACGAGCAGTACTTC. This encodes CASSERTGPYEQYF.